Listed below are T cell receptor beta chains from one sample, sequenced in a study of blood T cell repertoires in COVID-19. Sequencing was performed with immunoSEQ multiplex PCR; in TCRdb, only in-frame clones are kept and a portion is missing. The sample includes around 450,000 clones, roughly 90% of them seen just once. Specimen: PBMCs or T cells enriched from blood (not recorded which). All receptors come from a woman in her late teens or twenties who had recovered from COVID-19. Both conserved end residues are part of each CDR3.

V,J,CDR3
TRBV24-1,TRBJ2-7,CATSGVHDGYEQYF
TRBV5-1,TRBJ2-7,CASSSQDTYEQYF
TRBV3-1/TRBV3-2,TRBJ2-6,CASSYSSAGSGANVLTF
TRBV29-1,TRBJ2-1,CSVVGGAGDEQFF
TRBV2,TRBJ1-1,CASNHQFGPNTEAFF
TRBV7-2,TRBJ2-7,CASSSYYEQYF
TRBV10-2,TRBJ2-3,CASSDSVSARDSHIADTQYF
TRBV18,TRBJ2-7,CASSPPPRGPSSYEQYF
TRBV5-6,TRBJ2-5,CASNTGVYQETQYF
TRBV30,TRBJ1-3,CAWKDRGYGNTIYF
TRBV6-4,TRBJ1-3,CASRVDRDRDTIYF